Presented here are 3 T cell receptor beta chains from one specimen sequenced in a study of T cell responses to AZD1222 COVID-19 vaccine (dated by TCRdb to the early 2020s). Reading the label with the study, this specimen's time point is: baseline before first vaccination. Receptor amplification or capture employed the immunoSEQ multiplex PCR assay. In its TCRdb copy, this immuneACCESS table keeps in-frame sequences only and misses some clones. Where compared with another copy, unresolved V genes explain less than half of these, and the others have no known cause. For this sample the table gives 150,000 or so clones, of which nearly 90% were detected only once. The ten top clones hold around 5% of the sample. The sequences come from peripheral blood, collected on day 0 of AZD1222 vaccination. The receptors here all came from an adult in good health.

This CDR3 is CASSLDGRSYNEQFF. The CDR3 DNA reads TGTGCCAGCAGCTTAGATGGGAGAAGTTACAATGAGCAGTTCTTC. V gene TRBV7-9 combines with J gene TRBJ2-1; D may be TRBD2 (5 bases). Trimming took 1 base from V and 4 from J, leaving 11 bases between them. Germline V gene data show CDR1 as SEHNR and CDR2 as FQNEAQ (reference sequence). CDR3 length: 15 residues.

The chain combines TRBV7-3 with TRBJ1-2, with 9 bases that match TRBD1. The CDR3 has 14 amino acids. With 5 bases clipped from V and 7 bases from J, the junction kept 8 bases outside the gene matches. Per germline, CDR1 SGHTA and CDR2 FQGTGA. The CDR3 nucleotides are TGTGCCAGCAGCCAAGGGACAGGGAGGGCTGGCTACACCTTC. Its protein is CASSQGTGRAGYTF.

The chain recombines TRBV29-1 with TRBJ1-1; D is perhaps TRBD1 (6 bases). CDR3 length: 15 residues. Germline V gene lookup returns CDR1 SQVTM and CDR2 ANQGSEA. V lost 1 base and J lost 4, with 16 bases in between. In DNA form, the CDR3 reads TGCAGCGTTGAAGTCCCACAGGGACACTCCACTGAAGCTTTCTTT. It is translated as CSVEVPQGHSTEAFF.